The 9 T cell receptor beta chains below come from one sample, sequenced in a study of blood T cell repertoires in COVID-19 (TCRdb year 2020). Library prep was done by the immunoSEQ multiplex PCR assay. TCRdb provides this immuneACCESS table in a form limited to in-frame rearrangements. Some clones are lacking; in checked studies, under half of them reflect an unresolved V gene, and why the rest are absent is not known. In this sample the table shows tens of thousands of clones, 90% to 95% of which occur a single time. The ten largest clones take up less than 45% of the sample. The sequencing input was peripheral blood. The origin of the receptors is a man between 60 and 75 years old with active or convalescent COVID-19.

The V call is TRBV5-4, the J call TRBJ2-3, with D possibly being TRBD1 (7 bases). Germline-derived CDR1 and CDR2 are SGHNT and YYREEE (reference sequence). The length of the CDR3 is 14 residues. Trimming cost V 6 bases and J 7 bases, with 18 bases left between them. CDR3 sequence: CASIQGGTGNTQYF. The CDR3, as DNA: TGTGCCAGCATCCAGGGGGGAACGGGGAATACGCAGTATTTT.

This chain uses TRBV7-9 with TRBJ2-2; D is perhaps TRBD2 (5 bases). Trimming left V 4 bases short and J 5 bases short, with 11 bases between. There are 14 residues in the CDR3. Germline CDR1 and CDR2: SEHNR and FQNEAQ (reference sequence). The CDR3 nucleotides are TGTGCCAGCAGCTCCCTTCGGAGGACCGGGGAGCTGTTTTTT. This encodes CASSSLRRTGELFF.

This chain uses TRBV5-1 with TRBJ2-1; 8 bases align to TRBD2. The V segment lost 4 bases and the J segment 4 bases; nucleotides outside the gene matches: 10. The CDR3 has 16 residues. Germline-derived CDR1 and CDR2 are SGHRS and YFSETQ. This CDR3 reads CASSPGGEGIYNEQFF. The CDR3 DNA is TGCGCCAGCAGCCCCGGGGGGGAGGGGATATACAATGAGCAGTTCTTC.

The chain has TRBV24-1 and TRBJ1-2, with 9 bases that match TRBD1. V shed 2 bases and J 6 bases; nucleotides not matched to a gene: 9. The germline V gene encodes CDR1 KGHDR and CDR2 SFDVKD. This CDR3 region has 16 residues. CDR3 amino acids: CATSDSRDRVIHGYTF. In DNA form, the CDR3 reads TGTGCCACCAGTGATTCCCGGGACAGGGTAATACATGGCTACACCTTC.

The CDR3 sequence is CASSERLSNHEQYF. The CDR3 nucleotides read TGTGCCAGCAGCGAGAGGCTTAGCAACCACGAGCAGTACTTC. V is TRBV2 and J is TRBJ2-7, with D unclear. Germline CDR1 and CDR2: SNHLY and FYNNEI. CDR3 length equals 14 residues. V was clipped by 6 bases and J by 5 bases, with 17 bases between them.

This sequence joins TRBV9 and TRBJ2-7; a possible D gene is TRBD1 (6 bases). This CDR3 is 16 amino acids long. Trimming shortened V by 0 bases and J by 3 bases, and 16 bases separated the two germline ends. In germline, CDR1 is SGDLS, CDR2 YYNGEE. This CDR3 reads CASSVDPYRDNYEQYF. In DNA, the CDR3 is TGTGCCAGCAGCGTAGACCCTTACCGGGACAACTACGAGCAGTACTTC. The full variable domain, rest sourced from reference TRBV9 and TRBJ2-7, is DSGVTQTPKHLITATGQRVTLRCSPRSGDLSVYWYQQSLDQGLQFLIQYYNGEERAKGNILERFSAQQFPDLHSELNLSSLELGDSALYFCASSVDPYRDNYEQYFGPGTRLTVT.

The chain has TRBV11-2 and TRBJ2-1; D gene unclear. Between the trimmed V and J ends, which lost 3 bases and 10 bases, there was a span of 13 bases. Germline V gene sequence: CDR1 SGHAT, CDR2 FQNNGV. The CDR3 covers 13 residues. The CDR3 DNA sequence: TGTGCCAGCAGCTTCTGGCAATACCGAGAGCAGTTCTTC. It specifies CASSFWQYREQFF.

This sequence joins TRBV5-1 and TRBJ1-4; perhaps TRBD1 as D (5 bases). Germline V gene data show CDR1 as SGHRS and CDR2 as YFSETQ. The V gene lost 3 bases and the J gene lost 7 bases, with 10 bases spanning the gap. There are 13 residues in the CDR3. CDR3 sequence (DNA): TGCGCCAGCAGCTCGGGGGGAGGTGAAAAACTGTTTTTT. This encodes CASSSGGGEKLFF.

This clone was observed once. This chain joins TRBV19 and TRBJ2-3, with 9 bases lining up with TRBD1. The CDR3 length is 13 residues. Germline CDR1 is LNHDA and CDR2 is SQIVND (reference sequence). Losses at the gene ends were 10 bases for V and 3 bases for J; bases not matched to a gene: 5. Here the CDR3 reads CAIGDRVTDTQYF. In DNA form, the CDR3 reads TGTGCCATAGGGGACAGGGTTACAGATACGCAGTATTTT. Drawing the rest from reference TRBV19 and TRBJ2-3, the complete variable domain is DGGITQSPKYLFRKEGQNVTLSCEQNLNHDAMYWYRQDPGQGLRLIYYSQIVNDFQKGDIAEGYSVSREKKESFPLTVTSAQKNPTAFYLCAIGDRVTDTQYFGPGTRLTVL.